This T cell receptor beta chain was identified during a study of beta chain features in type 1 diabetes. By way of CD45RO/CCR7/CD25/CD127/CD95/CD27, the CD4+ regulatory, stem cell-like memory, central memory and naive cells were sorted. Populations isolated by sorting all had purity greater than 95%. This clone was detected only a few times. Of the isolated RNA, all was reverse transcribed, and so the sequenced material was expressed TCRB transcripts. The repertoire was sequenced with immunoSEQ multiplex PCR; TCRdb's copy has only in-frame clones and lacks some. This table holds under 900,000 clones, roughly 17% found once. This CDR3 contains 18 residues. The V gene's germline CDR1 is LNHNV and CDR2 YYDKDF (reference sequence). V lost 5 bases, J lost 3 bases, and 15 bases stayed unmatched.

The sample comprised naive CD4+ T cells from blood. The chain has TRBV15 and TRBJ2-1; 8 bases are shared with TRBD2. The TCR comes from a woman in her late teens or twenties in good health. The CDR3 bases are TGTGCCACCAGCGCCTTTGGGAGAAGCGGGAGTTTCTACAATGAGCAGTTCTTC. Protein: CATSAFGRSGSFYNEQFF.